Listed below are T cell receptor beta chains from one sample, sequenced in a study of blood T cell repertoires in COVID-19. Method: immunoSEQ multiplex PCR; TCRdb's copy keeps in-frame clones and lacks some. The table shows about 200,000 clones, with roughly 82% occurring only once. Sequenced material: peripheral blood. These receptors all come from a human donor in a cohort sampled during active COVID-19. CDR3s include the opening cysteine and the closing phenylalanine or tryptophan. D genes are given only for firm matches. The size field is filled for only some rows; it gives once, few, many or a size class.

j_call: TRBJ2-1; d_call: .; clone_size: .; v_call: TRBV7-8; cdr3_aa: CASSLSSNEQFF; cdr3_nt: TGTGCCAGCAGCCTTAGTTCCAATGAGCAGTTCTTC
j_call: TRBJ2-4; d_call: TRBD1; clone_size: .; v_call: TRBV28; cdr3_aa: CASSFFLGPGTDAKNIQYF; cdr3_nt: TGTGCCAGCAGTTTCTTCCTCGGACCCGGGACAGACGCCAAAAACATTCAGTACTTC
j_call: TRBJ2-3; d_call: .; clone_size: once; v_call: TRBV11-2; cdr3_aa: CASSLGGGTETQYF; cdr3_nt: TGTGCCAGCAGCTTAGGGGGCGGCACAGAGACGCAGTATTTT
j_call: TRBJ2-3; d_call: .; clone_size: .; v_call: TRBV18; cdr3_aa: CASSPPSSPDTQYF; cdr3_nt: TGTGCCAGCTCACCACCGTCAAGCCCAGATACGCAGTATTTT
j_call: TRBJ1-1; d_call: .; clone_size: .; v_call: TRBV28; cdr3_aa: CASRPNPGLNTEAFF; cdr3_nt: TGTGCCAGCAGGCCCAACCCAGGGCTGAACACTGAAGCTTTCTTT
j_call: TRBJ1-2; d_call: TRBD1; clone_size: once; v_call: TRBV5-6; cdr3_aa: CASSLVQGGNYGYTF; cdr3_nt: TGTGCCAGCAGCTTGGTACAGGGGGGTAACTATGGCTACACCTTC
j_call: TRBJ1-6; d_call: .; clone_size: .; v_call: TRBV9; cdr3_aa: CASSVAFGYNSPLHF; cdr3_nt: TGTGCCAGCAGCGTAGCTTTCGGTTATAATTCACCCCTCCACTTT
j_call: TRBJ2-7; d_call: TRBD1; clone_size: .; v_call: TRBV5-1; cdr3_aa: CASSQEGTGGNEQYF; cdr3_nt: TGCGCCAGCAGCCAAGAAGGGACAGGGGGCAACGAGCAGTACTTC
j_call: TRBJ1-1; d_call: .; clone_size: .; v_call: TRBV25-1; cdr3_aa: CASSELFQVSTEAFF; cdr3_nt: TGTGCCAGCAGTGAATTGTTTCAGGTCAGCACTGAAGCTTTCTTT
j_call: TRBJ2-3; d_call: .; clone_size: .; v_call: TRBV7-2; cdr3_aa: CASSLVVEATDTQYF; cdr3_nt: TGTGCCAGCAGCTTAGTCGTCGAGGCCACAGATACGCAGTATTTT
j_call: TRBJ2-7; d_call: TRBD1; clone_size: .; v_call: TRBV2; cdr3_aa: CASSELSGQLSYEQYF; cdr3_nt: TGTGCCAGCAGTGAATTATCGGGACAGCTTTCCTACGAGCAGTACTTC
j_call: TRBJ2-7; d_call: TRBD2; clone_size: many; v_call: TRBV14; cdr3_aa: CASSRTGGFFVEQYF; cdr3_nt: TGTGCCAGCAGCCGGACGGGGGGTTTTTTTGTCGAGCAGTACTTC
j_call: TRBJ2-1; d_call: TRBD2; clone_size: .; v_call: TRBV7-8; cdr3_aa: CASSPLSGNSYNEQFF; cdr3_nt: TGTGCCAGCAGCCCTCTTAGCGGGAACTCCTACAATGAGCAGTTCTTC
j_call: TRBJ2-1; d_call: .; clone_size: few; v_call: TRBV7-2; cdr3_aa: CASSSPGGRAYNEQFF; cdr3_nt: TGTGCCAGCAGCTCCCCTGGGGGGAGAGCCTACAATGAGCAGTTCTTC
j_call: TRBJ2-7; d_call: .; clone_size: .; v_call: TRBV9; cdr3_aa: CASSVGWGDAYEQYF; cdr3_nt: TGTGCCAGCAGCGTAGGGTGGGGGGACGCCTACGAGCAGTACTTC
j_call: TRBJ1-1; d_call: .; clone_size: many; v_call: TRBV12-5; cdr3_aa: CASTRGNTEAFF; cdr3_nt: TGTGCTAGTACCAGGGGGAACACTGAAGCTTTCTTT
j_call: TRBJ2-3; d_call: .; clone_size: .; v_call: TRBV6-4; cdr3_aa: CASSTTGLGTDTQYF; cdr3_nt: TGTGCCAGCAGTACAACGGGACTCGGCACAGATACGCAGTATTTT
j_call: TRBJ1-3; d_call: TRBD1; clone_size: .; v_call: TRBV19; cdr3_aa: CASSTYRGDGNTIYF; cdr3_nt: TGTGCCAGTAGTACCTACAGGGGGGACGGAAACACCATATATTTT
j_call: TRBJ1-1; d_call: .; clone_size: .; v_call: TRBV28; cdr3_aa: CASSFGLSGTEAFF; cdr3_nt: TGTGCCAGCAGTTTCGGGTTAAGCGGGACTGAAGCTTTCTTT
j_call: TRBJ2-5; d_call: .; clone_size: .; v_call: TRBV7-7; cdr3_aa: CASSSGLLQETQYF; cdr3_nt: TGTGCCAGCAGCTCCGGACTGTTGCAAGAGACCCAGTACTTC
j_call: TRBJ1-5; d_call: TRBD1; clone_size: .; v_call: TRBV28; cdr3_aa: CASSRRTGVGNQPQHF; cdr3_nt: TGTGCCAGCAGTAGGAGGACAGGGGTTGGCAATCAGCCCCAGCATTTT
j_call: TRBJ1-4; d_call: .; clone_size: .; v_call: TRBV9; cdr3_aa: CASSPTATNEKLFF; cdr3_nt: TGTGCCAGCAGCCCTACAGCAACTAATGAAAAACTGTTTTTT
j_call: TRBJ2-5; d_call: .; clone_size: .; v_call: TRBV3-1/TRBV3-2; cdr3_aa: CASSWTETQYF; cdr3_nt: TGTGCCAGCAGCTGGACTGAGACCCAGTACTTC
j_call: TRBJ2-1; d_call: .; clone_size: .; v_call: TRBV24-1; cdr3_aa: CATSDLRGGEYNEQFF; cdr3_nt: TGTGCCACCAGTGATTTGCGAGGGGGAGAATACAATGAGCAGTTCTTC
j_call: TRBJ1-1; d_call: TRBD1; clone_size: once; v_call: TRBV6-6; cdr3_aa: CASSYTGTAAEAFF; cdr3_nt: TGTGCCAGCAGTTACACCGGGACAGCTGCTGAAGCTTTCTTT